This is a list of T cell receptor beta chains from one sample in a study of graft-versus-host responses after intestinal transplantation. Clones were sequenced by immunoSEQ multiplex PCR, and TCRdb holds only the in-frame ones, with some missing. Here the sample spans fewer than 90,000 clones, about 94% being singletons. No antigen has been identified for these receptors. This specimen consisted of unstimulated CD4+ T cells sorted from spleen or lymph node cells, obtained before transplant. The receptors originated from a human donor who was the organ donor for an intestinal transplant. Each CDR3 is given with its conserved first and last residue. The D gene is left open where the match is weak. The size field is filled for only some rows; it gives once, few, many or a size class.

cdr3_aa: CASSQDSADTQYF
cdr3_nt: TGTGCCAGCAGCCAGGACAGCGCGGATACGCAGTATTTT
clone_size: -
j_call: TRBJ2-3
d_call: -
v_call: TRBV7-9

cdr3_aa: CASRANLGTISSGNTIYF
cdr3_nt: TGCGCCAGCAGGGCAAACCTAGGGACAATAAGCTCTGGAAACACCATATATTTT
clone_size: -
j_call: TRBJ1-3
d_call: -
v_call: TRBV5-1

cdr3_aa: CAGCNRDREDNEQFF
cdr3_nt: TGTGCCGGCTGCAACCGGGACAGGGAAGACAATGAGCAGTTCTTC
clone_size: -
j_call: TRBJ2-1
d_call: TRBD1
v_call: TRBV7-3

cdr3_aa: CASSSPPPAALNSPLHF
cdr3_nt: TGTGCCAGCAGTTCCCCACCGCCAGCGGCCTTAAATTCACCCCTCCACTTT
clone_size: -
j_call: TRBJ1-6
d_call: -
v_call: TRBV28

cdr3_aa: CASSPRQTGEPQHF
cdr3_nt: TGTGCCAGCAGTCCAAGACAAACAGGGGAGCCCCAGCATTTT
clone_size: -
j_call: TRBJ1-5
d_call: TRBD1
v_call: TRBV27

cdr3_aa: CASSLWALGTIYF
cdr3_nt: TGTGCCAGTTCCCTGTGGGCTTTGGGCACCATATATTTT
clone_size: -
j_call: TRBJ1-3
d_call: -
v_call: TRBV19

cdr3_aa: CASSRIQGYGYTF
cdr3_nt: TGTGCCAGCAGCCGGATACAGGGATATGGCTACACCTTC
clone_size: once
j_call: TRBJ1-2
d_call: -
v_call: TRBV6-5

cdr3_aa: CASSASGGYEQYF
cdr3_nt: TGTGCCAGCAGCGCTAGCGGGGGGTACGAGCAGTACTTC
clone_size: -
j_call: TRBJ2-7
d_call: TRBD2
v_call: TRBV7-3

cdr3_aa: CASSLGRRGGLLDTQYF
cdr3_nt: TGCGCCAGCAGTTTGGGGCGCAGGGGAGGGTTGTTGGATACGCAGTATTTT
clone_size: -
j_call: TRBJ2-3
d_call: -
v_call: TRBV10-1

cdr3_aa: CASSVNPDFYTEAFF
cdr3_nt: TGTGCCAGCAGTGTCAACCCGGACTTTTACACTGAAGCTTTCTTT
clone_size: -
j_call: TRBJ1-1
d_call: -
v_call: TRBV6-1

cdr3_aa: CASSRDENTEAFF
cdr3_nt: TGTGCCAGCAGTCGAGATGAGAACACTGAAGCTTTCTTT
clone_size: few
j_call: TRBJ1-1
d_call: -
v_call: TRBV2

cdr3_aa: CASSLQGSDTQYF
cdr3_nt: TGTGCCAGCAGCTTACAGGGGTCAGATACGCAGTATTTT
clone_size: -
j_call: TRBJ2-3
d_call: -
v_call: TRBV7-2

cdr3_aa: CASSLKGWGGNTEAFF
cdr3_nt: TGTGCCAGCAGCTTAAAAGGCTGGGGCGGTAACACTGAAGCTTTCTTT
clone_size: few
j_call: TRBJ1-1
d_call: -
v_call: TRBV7-3

cdr3_aa: CASSEGLGGNEQFF
cdr3_nt: TGTGCCAGCAGCGAGGGACTTGGGGGTAATGAGCAGTTCTTC
clone_size: -
j_call: TRBJ2-1
d_call: -
v_call: TRBV7-2

cdr3_aa: CASSLFGQGGETQYF
cdr3_nt: TGTGCCAGCAGCCTCTTCGGACAGGGCGGAGAGACCCAGTACTTC
clone_size: -
j_call: TRBJ2-5
d_call: TRBD1
v_call: TRBV5-5

cdr3_aa: CASSAGRNTGELFF
cdr3_nt: TGTGCCAGCAGCGCGGGACGGAACACCGGGGAGCTGTTTTTT
clone_size: -
j_call: TRBJ2-2
d_call: -
v_call: TRBV5-6

cdr3_aa: CASSYHGTGNTEAFF
cdr3_nt: TGTGCCAGCAGTTACCACGGGACGGGGAACACTGAAGCTTTCTTT
clone_size: -
j_call: TRBJ1-1
d_call: -
v_call: TRBV6-5

cdr3_aa: CASSQAGIEQYF
cdr3_nt: TGTGCCAGCAGCCAAGCAGGGATCGAGCAGTACTTC
clone_size: -
j_call: TRBJ2-7
d_call: -
v_call: TRBV14

cdr3_aa: CASSLAGRVGGAGYTF
cdr3_nt: TGTGCCAGCAGCTTGGCCGGGCGGGTAGGAGGTGCTGGCTACACCTTC
clone_size: -
j_call: TRBJ1-2
d_call: -
v_call: TRBV5-8

cdr3_aa: CASSELTGVAVAQHF
cdr3_nt: TGTGCCAGCAGTGAATTGACAGGGGTGGCGGTGGCCCAGCATTTT
clone_size: -
j_call: TRBJ1-5
d_call: TRBD1
v_call: TRBV6-1

cdr3_aa: CASSSGATNEKLFF
cdr3_nt: TGTGCCAGCAGCTCAGGGGCGACTAATGAAAAACTGTTTTTT
clone_size: -
j_call: TRBJ1-4
d_call: -
v_call: TRBV7-2

cdr3_aa: CASSLASGGYEQYF
cdr3_nt: TGCGCCAGCAGCTTGGCTAGCGGGGGGTACGAGCAGTACTTC
clone_size: -
j_call: TRBJ2-7
d_call: TRBD2
v_call: TRBV5-1